This T cell receptor (beta chain) emerged from a study of T cells after yellow fever vaccination. Whole-study results and caveats: Abundant bulk-population clonotypes could contaminate the FACS-sorted repertoires. Most primary-vaccination clones reappeared after the booster (about 95% CD4, roughly 88% CD8). A secondary response was less intense yet reached its peak sooner, at day 5 versus 15.

TCRdb analysed the 5' RACE reads with MiXCR anew, one entry per CDR3 protein. This table holds about 300,000 distinct CDR3 sequences, 3% to 4.5% found once. Germline trimming cut 5 bases from V and 3 bases from J; bases unmatched to any gene: 3. This CDR3 region has 13 residues. CDR1 and CDR2 from the germline V gene are SGHTA and FQGNSA. This clonotype was detected a few times. Its specificity is not known. The receptor comes from a man between 18 and 29 years old who received the YFV17D yellow fever vaccine. Material: PBMCs, obtained 5 days after the yellow fever booster vaccination. J is TRBJ2-5 and V is TRBV7-2; 7 positions agree with TRBD2. This CDR3 is CASSRDYKETQYF. The CDR3 region has the DNA TGTGCCAGCAGCCGGGACTATAAAGAGACCCAGTACTTC. Variable domain in full (rest from reference TRBV7-2 and TRBJ2-5): GAGVSQSPSNKVTEKGKDVELRCDPISGHTALYWYRQSLGQGLEFLIYFQGNSAPDKSGLPSDRFSAERTGGSVSTLTIQRTQQEDSAVYLCASSRDYKETQYFGPGTRLLVL.